One sample yielded the 21 T cell receptor beta chains listed below, sequenced in a study of response to subunit inactivated influenza vaccine. MiXCR, run by TCRdb on the RT-PCR reads, gives a single entry per CDR3 protein. This sample has about 170,000 distinct CDR3 sequences; approximately 12% occur once, and the top ten carry 25% to 30%. These data also featured in a second study, about T cells expressing NK-cell markers. That work states: Generation of TCR beta cDNA was performed by 5'RACE template switching incorporating UMIs.

Sequences were derived from CD8+ T cells sorted from PBMCs, sampled approximately 12 days after vaccination. These receptors all stem from a man aged 45-65 years who received an inactivated influenza vaccine.

This clonotype was counted many times. The chain joins TRBV7-9 to TRBJ2-7; D perhaps matches TRBD1 (6 bases). The germline V gene has CDR1 SEHNR and CDR2 FQNEAQ (reference sequence). This CDR3 spans 14 amino acids. V was shortened by 1 base and J by 5 bases, with 12 bases between the two germline ends. The CDR3 spells CASSLEQGWNEQYF. In nucleotides, the CDR3 is TGTGCCAGCAGCTTAGAACAGGGTTGGAACGAGCAGTACTTC.

In nucleotides, the CDR3 is TGCGCCAGCAGCCAAGATAGGAACAGGGCCTACGAGCAGTACTTC. The encoded protein is CASSQDRNRAYEQYF. This chain connects TRBV4-3 to TRBJ2-7, with D possibly being TRBD1 (6 bases). The CDR3 runs 15 residues. Between the trimmed V and J ends, which lost 0 bases and 2 bases, there was a span of 11 bases. The germline CDR1 and CDR2 sequences are LGHNA and YSLEER.

This clonotype has a handful of counts. The rearrangement links TRBV3-1 to TRBJ1-2; the D gene is possibly TRBD1 (6 bases). Per germline, CDR1 LGHDT and CDR2 YNNKEL (reference sequence). The germline V and J ends were trimmed by 7 bases and 0 bases, with 9 bases remaining between them. The CDR3 length is 13 residues. The CDR3 DNA reads TGTGCCAGCAAGGACAGATCTAACTATGGCTACACCTTC. Amino acids: CASKDRSNYGYTF.

The chain recombines TRBV27 with TRBJ2-2; D is perhaps TRBD2 (6 bases). Between the trimmed V and J ends, which lost 3 bases and 7 bases, there was a span of 9 bases. Per germline, CDR1 MNHEY and CDR2 SMNVEV (reference sequence). The CDR3 sequence is 13 residues long. CDR3 protein: CASSFPGDGELFF. The CDR3 DNA reads as TGTGCCAGCAGTTTTCCGGGAGACGGGGAGCTGTTTTTT.

The chain couples TRBV7-9 to TRBJ2-1; 8 bases are shared with TRBD2. V lost 0 bases and J lost 0; bases outside the gene matches: 4. The CDR3 extends over 17 amino acids. CDR1 is SEHNR, CDR2 FQNEAQ, per germline (reference sequence). The CDR3 nucleotides read TGTGCCAGCAGCTTAGCTAGCGGGATTAGCTCCTACAATGAGCAGTTCTTC. This gives the protein CASSLASGISSYNEQFF.

This clonotype has just a few counts. The chain uses TRBV29-1 and TRBJ2-7; 8 positions agree with TRBD1. Germline assignment: CDR1 SQVTM and CDR2 ANQGSEA. The CDR3 totals 15 residues. V lost 0 bases to trimming and J lost 2 bases; unmatched junction nucleotides: 6. The CDR3 loop is CSVEDTGTGTYEQYF. Written as DNA, the CDR3 is TGCAGCGTTGAAGACACCGGGACAGGAACCTACGAGCAGTACTTC.

Ten or more counts support this clonotype. The V call is TRBV29-1, the J call TRBJ2-5; TRBD1 might be the D (6 bases). CDR1 is SQVTM and CDR2 is ANQGSEA in the germline V gene. The CDR3 is 16 residues long. The germline V and J ends were trimmed by 0 bases and 7 bases, with 21 bases remaining between them. DNA of the CDR3: TGCAGCGTTGAAGATCTTCGGGCAGGGGAGATGGGGACCCAGTACTTC. This gives the protein CSVEDLRAGEMGTQYF. The variable domain in full, completed from reference TRBV29-1 and TRBJ2-5, reads SAVISQKPSRDICQRGTSLTIQCQVDSQVTMMFWYRQQPGQSLTLIATANQGSEATYESGFVIDKFPISRPNLTFSTLTVSNMSPEDSSIYLCSVEDLRAGEMGTQYFGPGTRLLVL.

This clonotype was observed a handful of times. The chain uses TRBV9 and TRBJ2-7; 11 nucleotides line up with TRBD1. In germline, CDR1 is SGDLS, CDR2 YYNGEE. There are 16 residues in the CDR3. V shed 0 bases, J shed 0 bases, and the junction held 2 bases outside the gene matches. CDR3 sequence reads: CASSVGDRGSSYEQYF. The CDR3 nucleotides read TGTGCCAGCAGCGTAGGGGACAGGGGGAGCTCCTACGAGCAGTACTTC. The entire variable domain, with the rest obtained from reference TRBV9 and TRBJ2-7, is as follows: DSGVTQTPKHLITATGQRVTLRCSPRSGDLSVYWYQQSLDQGLQFLIQYYNGEERAKGNILERFSAQQFPDLHSELNLSSLELGDSALYFCASSVGDRGSSYEQYFGPGTRLTVT.

V and J are TRBV12-3 or TRBV12-4 and TRBJ2-7; 9 bases match TRBD1. The CDR3 has 16 residues. The ends lost 2 bases at V and 5 bases at J; junction bases unmatched: 10. The CDR3 here is CASSLTLGQGNHEQYF. The CDR3 DNA reads TGTGCCAGCAGTTTAACCCTGGGACAGGGTAACCACGAGCAGTACTTC.

This chain connects TRBV5-6 to TRBJ2-7; D is unclear. The germline V and J ends were trimmed by 5 bases and 2 bases, with 8 bases remaining between them. Germline V gene data show CDR1 as SGHDT and CDR2 as YYEEEE. The CDR3 extends over 12 amino acids. CDR3 nucleotide sequence: TGTGCCAGCAGGGGTTCGACCTACGAGCAGTACTTC. This encodes CASRGSTYEQYF.

This chain uses TRBV9 with TRBJ2-3; 7 nucleotides line up with TRBD2. This CDR3 contains 18 residues. Germline CDR1 SGDLS, CDR2 YYNGEE. Trimming took 0 bases from V and 2 from J; bases not matched to a gene: 12. The CDR3 here is CASSVVDSGYHSTDTQYF. The CDR3 coding sequence is TGTGCCAGCAGCGTAGTAGATAGCGGGTACCACTCCACAGATACGCAGTATTTT.

The genes are TRBV6-5 and TRBJ1-6; 7 bases fit TRBD1. Germline CDR1 reads MNHEY; CDR2 reads SVGAGI. This CDR3 has 16 residues. V lost 4 bases to trimming and J lost 10 bases; unmatched junction nucleotides: 13. CDR3 protein: CASSSSATGHFSPLHF. CDR3 bases: TGTGCCAGCAGTTCCTCGGCGACAGGGCATTTCTCACCCCTCCACTTT.

The V and J genes are TRBV5-1 and TRBJ1-4; D is possibly TRBD1 (6 bases). The CDR3 extends over 14 amino acids. V was shortened by 3 bases and J by 8 bases, with 14 bases between the two germline ends. Looked up from germline, CDR1 is SGHRS and CDR2 is YFSETQ. Here the CDR3 reads CASSYTGLGEKLFF. The CDR3 nucleotides are TGCGCCAGCAGCTACACAGGGCTAGGGGAAAAACTGTTTTTT.

This clonotype was seen a handful of times. This chain connects TRBV6-1 to TRBJ2-2; no clear D. The CDR3 contains 15 residues. Germline values: CDR1 MNHNS, CDR2 SASEGT. V was cut by 4 bases and J by 3 bases, with 12 bases left in between. The CDR3 nucleotides are TGTGCCAGCAGTGTCTGGGAACGGGACACCGGGGAGCTGTTTTTT. Translated: CASSVWERDTGELFF.

The chain employs TRBV2 and TRBJ1-6; no definite D call. There are 17 residues in the CDR3. Germline V CDR1 and CDR2: SNHLY, FYNNEI. Between the trimmed V and J ends, which lost 7 bases and 4 bases, there was a span of 20 bases. CDR3 sequence: CASTIVGQSAYNSPLHF. The CDR3 bases are TGTGCCAGCACCATTGTAGGGCAGAGCGCATATAATTCACCCCTCCACTTT.

V is TRBV5-5 and J is TRBJ2-3; D call uncertain. V was trimmed by 4 bases and J by 2 bases, leaving 11 bases between them. The CDR3 runs to 14 residues. The germline V gene has CDR1 SGHKS and CDR2 YYEKEE (reference sequence). Here the CDR3 reads CASSLGPDTDTQYF. CDR3 DNA sequence: TGTGCCAGCAGCCTTGGGCCGGACACAGATACGCAGTATTTT.

The rearrangement joins TRBV10-3 to TRBJ2-3; D perhaps matches TRBD1 (6 bases). Looked up from germline, CDR1 is ENHRY and CDR2 is SYGVKD. Trimming shortened V by 6 bases and J by 1 base, and 20 bases separated the two germline ends. The CDR3 sequence is 17 residues long. The CDR3 DNA reads TGTGCCATCAGACATAACAGGGAAGCGGTGCGCACAGATACGCAGTATTTT. Its translation is CAIRHNREAVRTDTQYF.

This clonotype showed up just a few times. This chain links TRBV20-1 with TRBJ2-7; D is tentatively TRBD1 or TRBD2 (5 bases each). This CDR3 has 14 residues. The germline CDR1 and CDR2 sequences are DFQATT and SNEGSKA (reference sequence). V shed 4 bases and J shed 2 bases, with 15 bases lying between them. CDR3 amino acids: CSANSGTDTYEQYF. The CDR3 DNA is TGCAGTGCTAATTCGGGGACCGATACCTACGAGCAGTACTTC.

The V call is TRBV27, the J call TRBJ2-3; D is possibly TRBD2 (5 bases). Germline assignment: CDR1 MNHEY and CDR2 SMNVEV (reference sequence). Trimming removed 7 bases from V and 1 base from J, with 18 bases in between. CDR3 length: 16 residues. CDR3: CASKFVGWRGTDTQYF. CDR3 DNA: TGTGCCAGCAAGTTTGTGGGGTGGCGGGGCACAGATACGCAGTATTTT.

This clonotype was counted between two and nine times. V usage is TRBV15 and J usage is TRBJ2-7, with TRBD2 identical over 7 bases. This CDR3 contains 16 residues. Trimming took 3 bases from V and 5 from J; bases not matched to a gene: 13. The germline CDR1 and CDR2 sequences are LNHNV and YYDKDF (reference sequence). The CDR3 sequence: CATSSARGGSSHEQYF. The CDR3 region has the DNA TGTGCCACCAGCAGTGCCCGGGGCGGGAGTTCACACGAGCAGTACTTC.

The table lists this clonotype with a few counts. This chain uses TRBV6-5 with TRBJ2-2; no firm D call. CDR1 is MNHEY and CDR2 is SVGAGI in the germline V gene. This CDR3 is 15 amino acids long. V was cut by 2 bases and J by 0 bases, with 7 bases left in between. In DNA form, the CDR3 reads TGTGCCAGCAGTTACGGCATCCCGAACACCGGGGAGCTGTTTTTT. Translation gives CASSYGIPNTGELFF.